These T cell receptor beta chains were read from a single sample in a study of type 1 and type 2 diabetes patients. TCRdb recomputed calls from the multiplex PCR reads with MiXCR, one row per CDR3 protein. The sample lists about 250,000 distinct CDR3 sequences; 45% to 60% were seen once. The sequencing sample was made of peripheral blood mononuclear cells (PBMCs). These receptor sequences come from a man in his late teens or twenties with type 2 diabetes. Each CDR3 is given with its conserved first and last residue. The order of the fields is D gene, clone size, J gene, V gene, CDR3 length, CDR3 DNA, CDR3 protein. D genes are given only for firm matches. Size is stated for part of the rows, as once, few or many counts, or as a class when the clone is expanded.

D gene: NA; clone size: few; J gene: TRBJ1-5; V gene: TRBV7-8; CDR3 length: 16; CDR3 DNA: TGTGCCAGCAGCTTATCGGGGGGGTCTAGCAATCAGCCCCAGCATTTT; CDR3 protein: CASSLSGGSSNQPQHF
D gene: NA; clone size: NA; J gene: TRBJ1-6; V gene: TRBV19; CDR3 length: 14; CDR3 DNA: TGTGCCAGTAGTACTGGACAGTGGAGTTCACCCCTCCACTTT; CDR3 protein: CASSTGQWSSPLHF
D gene: NA; clone size: NA; J gene: TRBJ2-1; V gene: TRBV5-1; CDR3 length: 15; CDR3 DNA: TGCGCCAGCAGCTTGTTGACAGCCTCCTACAATGAGCAGTTCTTC; CDR3 protein: CASSLLTASYNEQFF
D gene: NA; clone size: NA; J gene: TRBJ1-1; V gene: TRBV20-1; CDR3 length: 10; CDR3 DNA: TGCAGTGCTAGACGAGAGGAAGCTTTCTTT; CDR3 protein: CSARREEAFF
D gene: TRBD1; clone size: NA; J gene: TRBJ2-7; V gene: TRBV12-3/TRBV12-4; CDR3 length: 15; CDR3 DNA: TGTGCCAGCATCCAACTCACCGACAGGGCCCACGAGCAGTACTTC; CDR3 protein: CASIQLTDRAHEQYF
D gene: TRBD1; clone size: few; J gene: TRBJ2-7; V gene: TRBV27; CDR3 length: 13; CDR3 DNA: TGTGCCAGCAGCAACAGGGGACGTTACGAGCAGTACTTC; CDR3 protein: CASSNRGRYEQYF
D gene: TRBD1; clone size: NA; J gene: TRBJ2-3; V gene: TRBV12-3/TRBV12-4; CDR3 length: 13; CDR3 DNA: TGTGCCAGCAGGCGACAGGGTATAGATACGCAGTATTTT; CDR3 protein: CASRRQGIDTQYF
D gene: NA; clone size: NA; J gene: TRBJ2-3; V gene: TRBV25-1; CDR3 length: 14; CDR3 DNA: TGTGCCAGCAGTGAGGTTGGGGGCACAGATACGCAGTATTTT; CDR3 protein: CASSEVGGTDTQYF
D gene: NA; clone size: NA; J gene: TRBJ1-2; V gene: TRBV5-8; CDR3 length: 15; CDR3 DNA: TGTGCCAGCAGCTTGGCAGGGCGGATGAACTATGGCTACACCTTC; CDR3 protein: CASSLAGRMNYGYTF
D gene: TRBD2; clone size: NA; J gene: TRBJ2-7; V gene: TRBV11-2; CDR3 length: 16; CDR3 DNA: TGTGCCAGCAGCTTAGCCGTGACTAGCGGGGGATACGAGCAGTACTTC; CDR3 protein: CASSLAVTSGGYEQYF
D gene: NA; clone size: few; J gene: TRBJ1-6; V gene: TRBV10-3; CDR3 length: 15; CDR3 DNA: TGTGCCATCAGTGAGTCTGCTCTTAATAATTCACCCCTCCACTTT; CDR3 protein: CAISESALNNSPLHF
D gene: NA; clone size: NA; J gene: TRBJ1-6; V gene: TRBV28; CDR3 length: 13; CDR3 DNA: TGTGCCAGCAGTTTAGCCACGGATTCACCCCTCCACTTT; CDR3 protein: CASSLATDSPLHF
D gene: NA; clone size: NA; J gene: TRBJ1-2; V gene: TRBV6-6; CDR3 length: 13; CDR3 DNA: TGTGCCAGCCAACATATCTCCGACTATGGCTACACCTTC; CDR3 protein: CASQHISDYGYTF
D gene: TRBD2; clone size: few; J gene: TRBJ2-3; V gene: TRBV30; CDR3 length: 17; CDR3 DNA: TGTGCCTGGAGTAGTTCCAGGACTAGCGGGGTTGGAGATACGCAGTATTTT; CDR3 protein: CAWSSSRTSGVGDTQYF
D gene: TRBD2; clone size: NA; J gene: TRBJ2-1; V gene: TRBV25-1; CDR3 length: 16; CDR3 DNA: TGTGCCAGCAGCCCCAGACTAGCGGGAGTGCTGGATGAGCAGTTCTTC; CDR3 protein: CASSPRLAGVLDEQFF
D gene: TRBD2; clone size: NA; J gene: TRBJ2-1; V gene: TRBV19; CDR3 length: 21; CDR3 DNA: TGTGCCAGTAGTAAACGGTCCATTGGGGCTAGCGGGAGAAGCTCCTACAATGAGCAGTTCTTC; CDR3 protein: CASSKRSIGASGRSSYNEQFF
D gene: NA; clone size: NA; J gene: TRBJ2-5; V gene: TRBV2; CDR3 length: 10; CDR3 DNA: TGTGCCAGCAGCGTGGAGACCCAGTACTTC; CDR3 protein: CASSVETQYF
D gene: NA; clone size: NA; J gene: TRBJ2-3; V gene: TRBV5-8; CDR3 length: 14; CDR3 DNA: TGCGCCAGCAGCTTTATTGGTAGGGACGATACGCAGTATTTT; CDR3 protein: CASSFIGRDDTQYF
D gene: NA; clone size: NA; J gene: TRBJ2-7; V gene: TRBV7-2; CDR3 length: 14; CDR3 DNA: TGTGCCAGCAGCAGTAGCCTTGAAGGAGGGGAGCAGTACTTC; CDR3 protein: CASSSSLEGGEQYF
D gene: NA; clone size: NA; J gene: TRBJ2-1; V gene: TRBV6-2/TRBV6-3; CDR3 length: 12; CDR3 DNA: TGTGCCAGCAGTTACATCACCAATGAGCAGTTCTTC; CDR3 protein: CASSYITNEQFF
D gene: NA; clone size: NA; J gene: TRBJ1-1; V gene: TRBV15; CDR3 length: 14; CDR3 DNA: TGTGCCACCAGCAGAGGGGAGGGGCGGGCTGTAGCTTTCTTT; CDR3 protein: CATSRGEGRAVAFF
D gene: NA; clone size: many; J gene: TRBJ1-2; V gene: TRBV25-1; CDR3 length: 16; CDR3 DNA: TGTGCCAGCAGTGCCTTAACGGGGGAGGGCAGACATGGCTACACCTTC; CDR3 protein: CASSALTGEGRHGYTF
D gene: NA; clone size: many; J gene: TRBJ1-2; V gene: TRBV25-1; CDR3 length: 13; CDR3 DNA: TGTGCCAGCAGTGAACCCGGGAACCATGGCTACACCTTC; CDR3 protein: CASSEPGNHGYTF
D gene: NA; clone size: NA; J gene: TRBJ1-1; V gene: TRBV14; CDR3 length: 13; CDR3 DNA: TGTGCCAGCAGTCTTACCGTACAGTTGGGGGCTTTCTTT; CDR3 protein: CASSLTVQLGAFF
D gene: NA; clone size: NA; J gene: TRBJ2-2; V gene: TRBV19; CDR3 length: 17; CDR3 DNA: TGTGCCAGTAGTACGACTAGTTTCTTAGGGTTGGCCGGGGAGCTGTTTTTT; CDR3 protein: CASSTTSFLGLAGELFF
D gene: NA; clone size: many; J gene: TRBJ2-2; V gene: TRBV19; CDR3 length: 14; CDR3 DNA: TGTGCCACCAGAGGTACAGGGTACACCGGGGAGCTGTTTTTT; CDR3 protein: CATRGTGYTGELFF
D gene: TRBD1; clone size: NA; J gene: TRBJ2-6; V gene: TRBV19; CDR3 length: 16; CDR3 DNA: TGTGCCAGCCGGGACAGGGTTCTTTCTGGGGCCAACGTCCTGACTTTC; CDR3 protein: CASRDRVLSGANVLTF
D gene: NA; clone size: few; J gene: TRBJ1-2; V gene: TRBV7-8; CDR3 length: 16; CDR3 DNA: TGTGCCAGCGGCCTCCCGAGGGACATTCTTTCCTATGGCTACACCTTC; CDR3 protein: CASGLPRDILSYGYTF
D gene: NA; clone size: few; J gene: TRBJ1-1; V gene: TRBV29-1; CDR3 length: 13; CDR3 DNA: TGCAGCGTAGATACACAAGTGAACACTGAAGCTTTCTTT; CDR3 protein: CSVDTQVNTEAFF
D gene: NA; clone size: few; J gene: TRBJ2-5; V gene: TRBV5-1; CDR3 length: 15; CDR3 DNA: TGCGCCAGCAGCTCCGAGGGGGGGTACCAAGAGACCCAGTACTTC; CDR3 protein: CASSSEGGYQETQYF
D gene: NA; clone size: few; J gene: TRBJ1-5; V gene: TRBV20-1; CDR3 length: 13; CDR3 DNA: TGCAGTGCTAGTCCAGATACTCATCAGCCCCAGCATTTT; CDR3 protein: CSASPDTHQPQHF
D gene: NA; clone size: NA; J gene: TRBJ2-3; V gene: TRBV6-1; CDR3 length: 13; CDR3 DNA: TGTGCCCTAACCGACCGATACACAGATACGCAGTATTTT; CDR3 protein: CALTDRYTDTQYF
D gene: TRBD1; clone size: NA; J gene: TRBJ2-2; V gene: TRBV7-3; CDR3 length: 12; CDR3 DNA: TGTGCCAGCCGACAGGGTTCCGGGGAGCTGTTTTTT; CDR3 protein: CASRQGSGELFF
D gene: NA; clone size: NA; J gene: TRBJ1-2; V gene: TRBV27; CDR3 length: 14; CDR3 DNA: TGTGCCAGCAGTCAAACAGGGCGCTACTATGGCTACACCTTC; CDR3 protein: CASSQTGRYYGYTF
D gene: TRBD2; clone size: NA; J gene: TRBJ2-5; V gene: TRBV2; CDR3 length: 14; CDR3 DNA: TGTGCCACGACGTCTAGCGGGGGGGCGGAGACCCAGTACTTC; CDR3 protein: CATTSSGGAETQYF
D gene: TRBD2; clone size: NA; J gene: TRBJ2-1; V gene: TRBV25-1; CDR3 length: 16; CDR3 DNA: TGTGCCAGCAGTGAATCTGGAGCGGGAAGCGCCCATGAGCAGTTCTTC; CDR3 protein: CASSESGAGSAHEQFF
D gene: NA; clone size: NA; J gene: TRBJ2-4; V gene: TRBV9; CDR3 length: 13; CDR3 DNA: TGTGCCAGCAGCTTAACCAGTGGCAACATTCAGTACTTC; CDR3 protein: CASSLTSGNIQYF
D gene: NA; clone size: NA; J gene: TRBJ2-1; V gene: TRBV6-6; CDR3 length: 17; CDR3 DNA: TGTGCCAGCAGTTACTCCAGCGAGCAACCCTCCTACAATGAGCAGTTCTTC; CDR3 protein: CASSYSSEQPSYNEQFF
D gene: NA; clone size: NA; J gene: TRBJ1-6; V gene: TRBV5-1; CDR3 length: 16; CDR3 DNA: TGCGCCAGCAGCTTGGTTTCCTCTAAGGGCAATTCACCCCTCCACTTT; CDR3 protein: CASSLVSSKGNSPLHF
D gene: NA; clone size: NA; J gene: TRBJ1-6; V gene: TRBV7-9; CDR3 length: 11; CDR3 DNA: TGTGCCAGCAGCGAAAAGGGTCCCCTCCACTTT; CDR3 protein: CASSEKGPLHF
D gene: TRBD1; clone size: NA; J gene: TRBJ2-2; V gene: TRBV20-1; CDR3 length: 14; CDR3 DNA: TGCAGTGCTTGGACAGGGAGGAACACCGGGGAGCTGTTTTTT; CDR3 protein: CSAWTGRNTGELFF
D gene: NA; clone size: NA; J gene: TRBJ1-1; V gene: TRBV9; CDR3 length: 14; CDR3 DNA: TGTGCCAGCAGCGTAGGGACTTATAGCACTGAAGCTTTCTTT; CDR3 protein: CASSVGTYSTEAFF
D gene: NA; clone size: once; J gene: TRBJ1-5; V gene: TRBV7-2; CDR3 length: 13; CDR3 DNA: TGTGCCAGCAGCTTAGATCCAGGCCGACCCCAGCATTTT; CDR3 protein: CASSLDPGRPQHF
D gene: TRBD2; clone size: few; J gene: TRBJ2-1; V gene: TRBV6-6; CDR3 length: 14; CDR3 DNA: TGTGCCAGCAGTTGGGAGGGTTCCTACAATGAGCAGTTCTTC; CDR3 protein: CASSWEGSYNEQFF
D gene: NA; clone size: few; J gene: TRBJ2-7; V gene: TRBV27; CDR3 length: 14; CDR3 DNA: TGTGCCAGCAGCTTGGGACTGCAGACTAACGAGCAGTACTTC; CDR3 protein: CASSLGLQTNEQYF
D gene: TRBD1; clone size: many; J gene: TRBJ2-7; V gene: TRBV15; CDR3 length: 12; CDR3 DNA: TGTGCCACCAGCAGACAGGGGGACGAGCAGTACTTC; CDR3 protein: CATSRQGDEQYF
D gene: NA; clone size: NA; J gene: TRBJ1-1; V gene: TRBV6-5; CDR3 length: 15; CDR3 DNA: TGTGCCAGCAGTAACCGGGACCGTGCGGGCCCTGAAGCTTTCTTT; CDR3 protein: CASSNRDRAGPEAFF
D gene: TRBD1; clone size: few; J gene: TRBJ1-1; V gene: TRBV7-9; CDR3 length: 16; CDR3 DNA: TGTGCCAGCAGCTCCGTCCAGGGGGTTGAATTCGGTGAAGCTTTCTTT; CDR3 protein: CASSSVQGVEFGEAFF
D gene: TRBD1; clone size: NA; J gene: TRBJ1-3; V gene: TRBV19; CDR3 length: 15; CDR3 DNA: TGTGCCAGTCTGGCCGGGACAGACTCTGGAAACACCATATATTTT; CDR3 protein: CASLAGTDSGNTIYF
D gene: TRBD1; clone size: NA; J gene: TRBJ1-4; V gene: TRBV9; CDR3 length: 16; CDR3 DNA: TGTGCCAGCAGCGTTAAGAGACAGGGTTCTAATGCAAAACTGTTTTTT; CDR3 protein: CASSVKRQGSNAKLFF
D gene: NA; clone size: few; J gene: TRBJ1-6; V gene: TRBV25-1; CDR3 length: 14; CDR3 DNA: TGTGCCAGCACTAGCAGCGGGGGCGGTGGGCCCCTCCACTTT; CDR3 protein: CASTSSGGGGPLHF
D gene: NA; clone size: once; J gene: TRBJ2-6; V gene: TRBV6-2/TRBV6-3; CDR3 length: 14; CDR3 DNA: TGTGCCAGCAGGGCAGGGTCAGGGGCCAACGTCCTGACTTTC; CDR3 protein: CASRAGSGANVLTF
D gene: TRBD1; clone size: few; J gene: TRBJ1-5; V gene: TRBV2; CDR3 length: 15; CDR3 DNA: TGTGCCAGCAGCACAACAGGGGGCAGCAATCAGCCCCAGCATTTT; CDR3 protein: CASSTTGGSNQPQHF
D gene: NA; clone size: NA; J gene: TRBJ2-1; V gene: TRBV7-3; CDR3 length: 14; CDR3 DNA: TGTGCCAGCAGCTTAGGGTACCGGGATAATGAGCAGTTCTTC; CDR3 protein: CASSLGYRDNEQFF
D gene: NA; clone size: few; J gene: TRBJ1-2; V gene: TRBV7-6; CDR3 length: 14; CDR3 DNA: TGTGCCAGCAGCTCCAATAAGGGGAACTATGGCTACACCTTC; CDR3 protein: CASSSNKGNYGYTF